This note documents a single TCR beta chain sequence. Its antigen specificity is not known. No qualities accompany the bases; no much larger clone lies one base away. The cohort comprised hundreds of healthy bone marrow donors. At the time of sampling, all cohort members were nominally healthy, though unrecorded immune exposures were likely present. The donor tested CMV seronegative, placing the donor among the 350 or so seronegative members of the cohort. A peripheral blood sample was provided by each donor, and peripheral blood mononuclear cells were used for TCR beta sequencing. Genomic DNA extraction from the blood cell samples was performed with the Qiagen DNeasy Blood Extraction Kit. This sample is part of a study of cytomegalovirus exposure and HLA in healthy donors (dated by TCRdb to about 2017). Study-level background: An earlier analysis of a few hundred of the donors reported about 280 Gb of sequence data and around 120 million unique TCR beta sequences obtained from around 190 million T cells. An early release covering 500 to 750 HLA-typed donors comprised roughly 300 gigabases of sequencing data and some 79 million unique TCR sequences. Of the roughly 400 genotyped donors, 81% were placed in the genetic ancestry cluster associated with self-reported Caucasian donors. The aim of the study was to test whether cataloging public T cell receptors could identify signatures of past pathogen exposure. The study used immunosequencing to profile the T cell repertoires of some 600 subjects and linked those repertoires to cytomegalovirus serostatus. Besides the first cohort of 550 to 750 subjects, a separate validation cohort made up of around 120 different subjects was used. To predict cytomegalovirus infection status, the study combined high-throughput TCR immunosequencing, statistical association of individual TCRs with disease status, and machine learning. To study patterns of TCR occurrence, a later analysis re-analyzed previously published TCR beta repertoires from 700 or so donors and added high-resolution HLA genotyping. Rather than using new phenotypic data, the later analysis identified candidate immune exposures from TCR beta sequences and from how often those sequences occurred across donors. To decide whether each TCR beta V gene segment behaved as functional or pseudogenic, an earlier analysis of some 580 of the donors relied on high-throughput TCR beta sequencing. Alongside the repertoire data, information on donor age, sex, ethnicity and CMV serostatus was compiled. In a later genetic analysis, genome-wide SNP genotypes for 398 of the 666 donors were used, and that subset was treated as a discovery cohort. All discovery cohort repertoires had been generated on a single sequencing platform. HLA typing included class I and class II loci at four-digit resolution. The number of typed donors differed by locus: about 620-640 for A, B, C, DRB1 and DQB1; about 520 for DQA1; 606 for DPA1; and roughly 470 for DPB1. About five DR-DQ haplotypes were treated as single units for association and clustering because of strong linkage in the cohort. On average, around 240,000 unique TCR beta nucleotide sequences were sequenced per donor among about 400 genotyped donors of the cohort, with 15% to 20% of those sequences being non-productive. General findings and caveats noted by the study authors: This cohort had only TCR beta chains sequenced, and the lack of alpha or paired-chain data limited which features could be detected. It was suggested by the authors that the approach could potentially be generalized to other disease states and immunological phenotypes. According to a later genetic analysis, donors in an Asian-associated ancestry cluster had fewer N-insertions in productive TCRs than the roughly 700-donor mean. In a later analysis, the rate of TCR association differed among HLA loci, with DRB1 alleles having the most associated TCRs and HLA-C alleles having the fewest. Sequencing depth was assumed to be roughly uniform across donors in the presence/absence analyses, though that assumption may not hold. In an earlier analysis of around 500 of the donors, most TCR beta V segments appeared in productive rearrangements about 87% or about 30% of the time, broadly matching IMGT annotations. In a later genetic analysis, a missense DCLRE1C variant was associated with V-gene and J-gene trimming of TCR beta chains, and the association was replicated in an independent cohort. Correlated functional status among segregating V segments might reflect linkage disequilibrium, but an unknown experimental factor could not be ruled out. A group of highly shared sequence variants was considered likely to be a technical artifact of the sequencing pipeline. According to a later analysis, parvovirus B19, influenza, CMV and Epstein-Barr virus appeared linked to several top co-occurrence clusters. For the cohort, immune exposure information was limited to CMV serostatus. Compared with equally common non-associated chains, HLA-associated TCR beta chains in a later analysis were more clonally expanded and had lower generation probabilities. In a later analysis, 16,951 TCR beta sequences were associated with specific HLA alleles at a false discovery rate of 0.05. Most TCR sequences were seen in very few donors, while some public TCRs were found in many individuals. The study gave a list of roughly 150 TCR beta chains associated with cytomegalovirus. The 87-base-pair reads could not distinguish some IMGT-functional V segments, including TRBV6-2 and TRBV6-3, so those segments were excluded. HLA typing was unavailable for some donors at each locus, so association tests used only the typed subset. In a later analysis, most CMV-associated TCR beta chains were found to appear HLA-restricted, with HLA associations seemingly driven largely by CMV exposure. A further reported finding was that TCR beta sequences accurately predicted the HLA-A and HLA-B alleles for most subjects in the first cohort. Three of the identified cytomegalovirus-associated TCR beta chains were confirmed in vitro to be specific for cytomegalovirus antigens. When HLA alleles, especially DR and DQ, strongly co-occurred, attributing TCR associations to individual alleles was difficult. The earlier analysis of 587 of the donors excluded approximately 17 rarely observed V segments, including chromosome 9 orphons, because counts were too low. The classifier was reported to diagnose cytomegalovirus status with high specificity and sensitivity in both the original and validation cohorts.

The germline V gene supplies CDR1 SGHAT and CDR2 FQNNGV. The CDR3 has 14 amino acids, counting the end cysteine and phenylalanine. CDR3 DNA is the only sequence kept; it has 42 bases, read in frame from the first base. At the junction V is shortened by 4 bases and J by 2 bases; bases outside the gene matches: 4. Libraries were made using the immunoSEQ multiplex PCR assay. The multiplex PCR relied on a mix of 60 forward primers for TCR Vbeta segments and 13 reverse primers for TCR Jbeta segments. The CDR3 region of rearranged TCR beta genes was amplified from genomic DNA with a multiplex PCR assay. The amplified TCR beta libraries were sequenced on the Illumina HiSeq System as 87-base-pair reads. Processing in the source paper ran as follows. Across the 500 to 750 repertoires, a later analysis counted approximately 83 million unique TCR beta chains, some 11 million of which were shared by at least two donors. A nearest-neighbor algorithm error-corrected the raw reads and collapsed the reads into unique sequences, merging closely related sequences to remove PCR and sequencing errors. CDR3 sequences were aligned to IMGT reference sequences to assign V, D and J gene segments. For a sequence to be retained, a match of at least six nucleotides was required to both a V gene segment and a J gene segment. Rearrangements were called productive when the CDR3 lacked stop codons and stayed in frame with V and J; all others were non-productive. CDR3 was defined by IMGT convention, running from the second conserved V-encoded cysteine to the conserved J-encoded phenylalanine. The earlier analysis of more than 450 of the donors excluded sequences that lacked an unambiguous match to a single V gene segment. In an earlier analysis of about 590 of the donors, a V segment was called functional when productive rearrangements were above 56.7%, and segregating when the standard deviation between donors exceeded 5%. A statistical classification framework was developed to diagnose cytomegalovirus status using the catalog of TCR beta chain sequences. A later analysis assigned V and J genes by comparing TCR nucleotide sequences with IMGT/GENE-DB human TR gene sequences. A later analysis assigned CDR3 sequences and most-parsimonious VDJ recombination scenarios with the TCRdist pipeline. In a later analysis, every TCR beta chain was defined by the combination of its CDR3 amino acid sequence and its V-gene family, and reads without a unique V-gene family were dropped. To address suspected cross-contamination and a sequencing artifact, a later analysis removed a few hundred highly shared, low-generation-probability nucleotide sequences. A later analysis calculated a clonal expansion index for each public chain from normalized within-repertoire ranks of inferred template counts. In a later analysis, generation probabilities were computed with a VDJ recombination model fitted to out-of-frame rearrangements, and the resulting probabilities were checked against IGoR. Hypergeometric tests were used in a later analysis to score TCR-TCR, TCR-HLA and TCR-CMV co-occurrence, with a repertoire-size bias correction applied to the TCR pairs. False discovery rates were estimated in a later analysis by permuting HLA or CMV assignments 20 times. In a later analysis, co-occurring TCRs were grouped using DBSCAN, and TCRdist sequence similarity was added for clustering within HLA-allele-positive subsets. Repertoires with fewer than 30,000 or more than 120,000 public chains were left out of co-occurrence clustering, as were five repertoires with anomalous nucleotide sharing. TCRdb retrieved this table from immuneACCESS and kept in-frame rearrangements only. Not all clones are present; in checked studies, unresolved V genes account for under half, and no reason is known for the remainder. V, J and clone size are those of that table, while D and trimming were read from the DNA. The sample includes 150,000 or so clones, with 73% observed a single time. The biggest ten clones account for approximately 1.6% of the sample.

The sequence came from a woman aged 18-30 years in good health and CMV-seronegative. Sample: PBMCs. The chain was built from TRBV11-2 and TRBJ2-7; 8 junctional bases match TRBD1. The DNA is TGTGCCAGCAGCTCACCGGGACAGGCCTACGAGCAGTACTTC. It translates to CASSSPGQAYEQYF.